Here is one T cell receptor beta chain with its context. Its antigen is unknown. Sequenced by immunoSEQ multiplex PCR; TCRdb stores in-frame clones only, minus some. The data show 40,000 to 45,000 clones, about 82% seen once. The sample originates from a study of T cell responses to AZD1222 COVID-19 vaccine. General study points: Only five or six individuals given AZD1222 were seropositive at baseline.

This CDR3 is 12 amino acids long. Trimming took 2 bases from V and 13 from J, leaving 12 bases between them. This specimen was peripheral blood, taken 28 days after the second dose of the MenACWY control vaccine. The TCR originated in an adult who received the MenACWY meningococcal vaccine as a control. The chain combines TRBV12-3 or TRBV12-4 with TRBJ1-3; no clear D gene. The CDR3 spells CASSLRRYQIYF. The CDR3 DNA sequence: TGTGCCAGCAGTTTACGGCGGTATCAGATATATTTT.